The 30 T cell receptor beta chains below all came from one sample that was sequenced in a study of T cell changes during pregnancy in multiple sclerosis. Sequenced by immunoSEQ multiplex PCR; TCRdb stores in-frame clones only, minus some. The sample holds under 70,000 clones, just over 90% seen once. This specimen consisted of peripheral blood, obtained in the second trimester of pregnancy. The origin of the receptors is a female donor with multiple sclerosis, enrolled in a pregnancy study.

The rearrangement links TRBV14 to TRBJ2-7, with D possibly being TRBD1 (6 bases). Trimming shortened V by 1 base and J by 0 bases, and 22 bases separated the two germline ends. The CDR3 sequence is 19 residues long. Germline V gene lookup returns CDR1 SGHDN and CDR2 FVKESK. The CDR3 sequence: CASSQVPGRPGTLSYEQYF. In nucleotides, the CDR3 is TGTGCCAGCAGCCAAGTTCCAGGGAGACCCGGGACACTCTCCTACGAGCAGTACTTC.

This chain joins TRBV6-1 and TRBJ1-1; the D gene is possibly TRBD1 (5 bases). Germline loops: CDR1 MNHNS, CDR2 SASEGT. V gave up 10 bases and J gave up 3 bases, with 18 bases separating them. This CDR3 spans 14 amino acids. CDR3 loop: CAIRAPGWYTEAFF. In DNA, the CDR3 is TGTGCCATCAGGGCGCCGGGGTGGTACACTGAAGCTTTCTTT.

This sequence joins TRBV6-5 and TRBJ1-1, with D possibly matching TRBD1 (5 bases). The CDR3 is 14 residues long. With 6 bases removed from V and 3 bases from J, the gap between germline ends came to 14 bases. Per germline, CDR1 MNHEY and CDR2 SVGAGI. The CDR3 spells CASSPDSRHTEAFF. DNA of the CDR3: TGTGCCAGCAGCCCCGACAGTAGGCACACTGAAGCTTTCTTT.

V is TRBV2 and J is TRBJ2-1; the match to TRBD2 covers 14 bases. V shed 10 bases and J 8 bases; nucleotides not matched to a gene: 13. The CDR3 is made up of 16 amino acids. From germline, CDR1 is SNHLY and CDR2 FYNNEI. The CDR3 is CANHVRTSGGSDEQFF. CDR3 in DNA: TGTGCCAACCACGTTAGGACTAGCGGGGGGAGCGATGAGCAGTTCTTC. Together with reference TRBV2 and TRBJ2-1, the CDR3 gives the full variable domain: EPEVTQTPSHQVTQMGQEVILRCVPISNHLYFYWYRQILGQKVEFLVSFYNNEISEKSEIFDDQFSVERPDGSNFTLKIRSTKLEDSAMYFCANHVRTSGGSDEQFFGPGTRLTVL.

In this sample, this clone turned up once. The gene calls are TRBV9 and TRBJ2-5; 9 nucleotides line up with TRBD1. CDR1 is SGDLS and CDR2 is YYNGEE in the germline V gene. V trimming: 3 bases; J trimming: 5 bases; junction bases outside the gene matches: 11. This CDR3 comprises 16 residues. The DNA for the CDR3 is TGTGCCAGCAGCGAGGGGATGACAGGGGGAATGGAGACCCAGTACTTC. Amino acid sequence: CASSEGMTGGMETQYF.

The chain combines TRBV11-2 with TRBJ1-3; D might be TRBD1 (6 bases). The CDR3 is 15 residues long. Germline CDR1 SGHAT, CDR2 FQNNGV. Trimming cost V 4 bases and J 2 bases, with 12 bases left between them. The CDR3 loop reads CASSSRTEAGNTIYF. CDR3 DNA sequence: TGTGCCAGCAGCTCCCGGACAGAAGCTGGAAACACCATATATTTT.

V usage is TRBV10-2 and J usage is TRBJ1-1, with 7 nucleotides matching TRBD1. With V trimmed by 3 bases and J by 5 bases, 3 bases remained unmatched. CDR1 WSHSY and CDR2 SAAADI come from the germline V gene. The CDR3 is 13 amino acids. CDR3 DNA sequence: TGCGCCAGCAGTGAACCAGGGGGGACTGAAGCTTTCTTT. As protein: CASSEPGGTEAFF.

This sequence joins TRBV5-4 and TRBJ2-5, with D possibly being TRBD1 (6 bases). The CDR3 runs to 13 residues. V was cut by 3 bases and J by 6 bases, with 12 bases left in between. Germline assignment: CDR1 SGHNT and CDR2 YYREEE (reference sequence). CDR3 in amino acids: CASSSTGWKTQYF. The DNA of the CDR3 is TGTGCCAGCAGCTCGACAGGTTGGAAGACCCAGTACTTC.

V and J are TRBV6-5 and TRBJ2-2; weak D call: TRBD2 (5 bases). Trimming shortened V by 2 bases and J by 2 bases, and 12 bases separated the two germline ends. The germline V gene encodes CDR1 MNHEY and CDR2 SVGAGI. The CDR3 sequence is 16 residues long. This CDR3 reads CASSYGSFTNTGELFF. CDR3 sequence (DNA): TGTGCCAGCAGTTACGGGAGCTTTACTAACACCGGGGAGCTGTTTTTT.

The gene calls are TRBV1 and TRBJ1-1; the D call TRBD1 from the table was never checked on the DNA. TRBV1 is an annotated pseudogene. This CDR3 has 14 amino acids. In nucleotides, the CDR3 is TGCACCAGCAGCCAGAAGGGACAGAACACTGAAGCTTTCTTT. Amino acid sequence: CTSSQKGQNTEAFF.

DNA of the CDR3: TGTGCCAGCAGTGCGACAGGAGTAAGGAACACCGGGGAGCTGTTTTTT. This sequence encodes CASSATGVRNTGELFF. The V and J genes are TRBV2 and TRBJ2-2; D perhaps matches TRBD1 (6 bases). The V gene lost 4 bases and the J gene lost 1 base, with 13 bases spanning the gap. The CDR3 extends over 16 amino acids. Looked up from germline, CDR1 is SNHLY and CDR2 is FYNNEI.

The chain recombines TRBV30 with TRBJ2-3, with TRBD1 identical over 8 bases. Per germline, CDR1 GTSNPN and CDR2 SVGIG (reference sequence). J gave up 5 bases and V 4 bases, and 20 bases lay outside the gene matches. The CDR3 covers 18 residues. CDR3 coding DNA: TGTGCCTGGAAGAAAAGGGGGGCCGGGACAGGTTCTTTAGATACGCAGTATTTT. It specifies CAWKKRGAGTGSLDTQYF.

The V and J genes are TRBV5-1 and TRBJ1-1; tentatively, D is TRBD1 (6 bases). CDR1 is SGHRS and CDR2 is YFSETQ in the germline V gene. The CDR3 covers 14 residues. The V end was cut by 0 bases, the J end by 5 bases, with 11 bases between. CDR3 amino acids: CASSLVPGETEAFF. CDR3 DNA: TGCGCCAGCAGCTTGGTTCCAGGGGAAACTGAAGCTTTCTTT.

This rearrangement joins TRBV7-9 to TRBJ1-1; tentatively, D is TRBD1 (6 bases). The CDR3 contains 14 residues. CDR1 and CDR2 (germline): SEHNR, FQNEAQ (reference sequence). V lost 6 bases and J 1 base, leaving 12 bases between the germline ends. In DNA form, the CDR3 reads TGTGCCAGCAGTCTAGGGGGGGAGAACACTGAAGCTTTCTTT. It encodes CASSLGGENTEAFF.

This sequence joins TRBV5-6 and TRBJ1-2, with a weak D call TRBD1 (5 bases). Germline values: CDR1 SGHDT, CDR2 YYEEEE. The V end lost 4 bases, the J end lost 0 bases, and 13 bases lay between the germline ends. CDR3 length equals 15 residues. In DNA form, the CDR3 reads TGTGCCAGCAGCCTTACAGGCGCCGCTAACTATGGCTACACCTTC. The encoded protein is CASSLTGAANYGYTF.

This chain uses TRBV18 with TRBJ2-1; 7 nucleotides match TRBD2. The germline CDR1 and CDR2 sequences are KGHSH and LQKENI. V shed 2 bases and J 0 bases; nucleotides not matched to a gene: 7. CDR3 length equals 17 residues. The CDR3 loop is CASSPNFGGGSYNEQFF. The CDR3 nucleotides are TGTGCCAGCTCACCAAATTTCGGCGGGGGCTCCTACAATGAGCAGTTCTTC.

This sequence joins TRBV5-1 and TRBJ2-2; 8 nucleotides line up with TRBD1. Unmatched junction bases numbered 11, after V lost 4 bases and J lost 6 bases. Germline V CDR1 and CDR2: SGHRS, YFSETQ. The CDR3 runs to 16 residues. CDR3 in amino acids: CASSPRQGIRAGELFF. CDR3 sequence (DNA): TGCGCCAGCAGCCCACGACAGGGGATAAGGGCCGGGGAGCTGTTTTTT.

The chain recombines TRBV7-3 with TRBJ2-3; D is perhaps TRBD2 (6 bases). Germline V gene lookup returns CDR1 SGHTA and CDR2 FQGTGA. The CDR3 totals 13 residues. Trimming left V 3 bases short and J 4 bases short, with 8 bases between. This chain's CDR3 is CASSFGSSDTQYF. The CDR3 DNA reads TGTGCCAGCAGCTTCGGGAGTTCAGATACGCAGTATTTT.

V gene TRBV30 combines with J gene TRBJ2-4, with D maybe TRBD1 (6 bases). Germline lookup yields CDR1 GTSNPN and CDR2 SVGIG (reference sequence). Deletions cut 1 base from V and 5 bases from J, with 9 bases between. This CDR3 region has 13 residues. CDR3 in amino acids: CAWSGGPQNIQYF. Here the CDR3 DNA reads TGTGCCTGGAGTGGGGGGCCTCAAAACATTCAGTACTTC.

This chain uses TRBV5-1 with TRBJ1-2; D may be TRBD1 (5 bases). This CDR3 region has 14 residues. Trimming removed 0 bases from V and 5 bases from J, with 11 bases in between. Germline V lookup: CDR1 SGHRS, CDR2 YFSETQ. CDR3 protein: CASSLGVGAYGYTF. The CDR3 nucleotides are TGCGCCAGCAGCTTGGGGGTTGGGGCTTATGGCTACACCTTC.

This clone came up once. V gene TRBV5-5 combines with J gene TRBJ1-2; D is perhaps TRBD1 (6 bases). There are 15 residues in the CDR3. Trimming removed 4 bases at V and 4 bases at J, with 17 bases between. The V gene's germline CDR1 is SGHKS and CDR2 YYEKEE (reference sequence). This CDR3 is CASSLQTGISYGYTF. CDR3 DNA sequence: TGTGCCAGCAGCCTTCAAACAGGGATCAGCTATGGCTACACCTTC.

The chain recombines TRBV5-1 with TRBJ2-2; 14 nucleotides match TRBD2. In germline, CDR1 is SGHRS, CDR2 YFSETQ. V lost 4 bases and J lost 4; bases outside the gene matches: 6. This CDR3 contains 17 residues. Here the CDR3 DNA reads TGCGCCAGCAGCCAGGGACTAGCGGGGGAAGGCACCGGGGAGCTGTTTTTT. It yields the protein CASSQGLAGEGTGELFF.

This clone was found once. The rearrangement joins TRBV20-1 to TRBJ1-2; D ambiguous. Trimming took off 6 bases at V and 4 bases at J, with 9 bases between the two ends. Looked up from germline, CDR1 is DFQATT and CDR2 is SNEGSKA (reference sequence). The CDR3 totals 11 residues. The CDR3, as DNA: TGCAGTGCGAGTACGTCCTATGGCTACACCTTC. Translating gives CSASTSYGYTF.

This chain joins TRBV7-9 and TRBJ2-7; D possibly corresponds to TRBD1 (6 bases). The CDR3 extends over 14 amino acids. Trimming removed 6 bases from V and 2 bases from J, with 14 bases in between. Germline V gene data show CDR1 as SEHNR and CDR2 as FQNEAQ (reference sequence). DNA of the CDR3: TGTGCCAGCAGTTCCACCGACAGGCCCTACGAGCAGTACTTC. This encodes CASSSTDRPYEQYF. Filled out from reference TRBV7-9 and TRBJ2-7, the complete variable domain reads DTGVSQNPRHKITKRGQNVTFRCDPISEHNRLYWYRQTLGQGPEFLTYFQNEAQLEKSRLLSDRFSAERPKGSFSTLEIQRTEQGDSAMYLCASSSTDRPYEQYFGPGTRLTVT.

The chain combines TRBV21-1 with TRBJ1-4; the D segment call TRBD1 is taken from the table without a DNA check. TRBV21-1 is tagged as a pseudogene. This CDR3 has 19 residues. The CDR3 region has the DNA TGTGCCAGCAGCTTCCGCCGAGGGACAGGGCTGCGACCTAATGAAAAACTGTTTTTT. Residues: CASSFRRGTGLRPNEKLFF.

This chain links TRBV5-4 with TRBJ2-6; D possibly corresponds to TRBD1 (5 bases). Trimming left V 4 bases short and J 2 bases short, with 10 bases between. Germline CDR1 is SGHNT and CDR2 is YYREEE (reference sequence). This CDR3 is built from 15 residues. The CDR3 coding sequence is TGTGCCAGCAGCGTATTAGGGGCTGGGGCCAACGTCCTGACTTTC. This encodes CASSVLGAGANVLTF.

The rearrangement uses TRBV28 and TRBJ2-7, with TRBD1 identical over 8 bases. Germline values: CDR1 MDHEN, CDR2 SYDVKM. V lost 5 bases, J lost 3 bases, and 9 bases stayed unmatched. The CDR3 length is 15 residues. CDR3 coding DNA: TGTGCCAGCAGTACAACCGGGACAGGTAGCTACGAGCAGTACTTC. Its translation is CASSTTGTGSYEQYF.

The gene calls are TRBV2 and TRBJ1-4; D remains ambiguous. The CDR3 covers 14 residues. V lost 7 bases, J lost 8 bases, and 17 bases lay in between. Germline CDR1 SNHLY, CDR2 FYNNEI. CDR3 protein: CASTSDGRPEKLFF. The CDR3 DNA sequence: TGTGCCAGCACCTCCGACGGCAGGCCGGAAAAACTGTTTTTT. Looking up the rest from reference TRBV2 and TRBJ1-4 gives the full variable domain: EPEVTQTPSHQVTQMGQEVILRCVPISNHLYFYWYRQILGQKVEFLVSFYNNEISEKSEIFDDQFSVERPDGSNFTLKIRSTKLEDSAMYFCASTSDGRPEKLFFGSGTQLSVL.

This clone appeared once. This rearrangement joins TRBV9 to TRBJ2-7, with 9 bases identical to TRBD1. In germline, CDR1 is SGDLS, CDR2 YYNGEE. The J segment lost 5 bases and the V segment lost 1 base, leaving 13 bases of the junction unmatched. The CDR3 is 17 amino acids. This CDR3 reads CASSVSLTGTGSNEQYF. Here the CDR3 DNA reads TGTGCCAGCAGCGTAAGTTTAACCGGGACAGGGAGCAACGAGCAGTACTTC.

The chain combines TRBV5-4 with TRBJ2-3, with unresolved D. The CDR3 extends over 16 amino acids. Trimming stripped 6 bases from V and 6 bases from J, with 23 bases between. Per germline, CDR1 SGHNT and CDR2 YYREEE (reference sequence). As DNA, the CDR3 is TGTGCCAGCACTTTCGTAGGTAGTAGCTTTAAGGATACGCAGTATTTT. This gives the protein CASTFVGSSFKDTQYF.